Listed below are T cell receptor beta chains from one sample, sequenced in a study of T cell responses to AZD1222 COVID-19 vaccine. The assay was immunoSEQ multiplex PCR, and TCRdb's table has in-frame clones only and misses some. The sample carries some 150,000 clones, around nine tenths recorded once. The starting material was peripheral blood, obtained on day 0 of MenACWY control vaccination. The source of these receptors is an adult in good health. The CDR3 runs from the conserved cysteine through the conserved F or W. D genes are given only for firm matches. Clone size appears in some rows only: once, few, many, or a class for an expanded clone.

clone_size: once; cdr3_length: 15; d_call: TRBD1; v_call: TRBV10-3; j_call: TRBJ1-5; cdr3_nt: TGTGCCATCAGTGCGGGGACAGGAGTCAATCAGCCCCAGCATTTT; cdr3_aa: CAISAGTGVNQPQHF
clone_size: -; cdr3_length: 13; d_call: -; v_call: TRBV29-1; j_call: TRBJ1-2; cdr3_nt: TGCAGCGGCCACCCCGGGGGGCAGGGTGGCTACACCTTC; cdr3_aa: CSGHPGGQGGYTF
clone_size: once; cdr3_length: 15; d_call: -; v_call: TRBV29-1; j_call: TRBJ1-1; cdr3_nt: TGCAGCGTCAAGTCTGCGGGTTTGATGAACACTGAAGCTTTCTTT; cdr3_aa: CSVKSAGLMNTEAFF
clone_size: -; cdr3_length: 15; d_call: TRBD1; v_call: TRBV19; j_call: TRBJ2-7; cdr3_nt: TGTGCCAGTAGTATGTACTCCGGGACAGGGCCCGAGCAGTACTTC; cdr3_aa: CASSMYSGTGPEQYF
clone_size: once; cdr3_length: 15; d_call: TRBD1; v_call: TRBV9; j_call: TRBJ2-2; cdr3_nt: TGTGCCAGCAGGACCGGGACAGGTGGAACCGGGGAGCTGTTTTTT; cdr3_aa: CASRTGTGGTGELFF
clone_size: -; cdr3_length: 17; d_call: TRBD1; v_call: TRBV11-2; j_call: TRBJ1-4; cdr3_nt: TGTGCCAGCAGCTTAGATGGGACAGGGCTTGTTAATGAAAAACTGTTTTTT; cdr3_aa: CASSLDGTGLVNEKLFF
clone_size: -; cdr3_length: 15; d_call: -; v_call: TRBV29-1; j_call: TRBJ2-2; cdr3_nt: TGCAGCGTTGAAATGGGGGGCACTAACGCCGGGGAGCTGTTTTTT; cdr3_aa: CSVEMGGTNAGELFF
clone_size: -; cdr3_length: 16; d_call: TRBD1; v_call: TRBV5-1; j_call: TRBJ1-2; cdr3_nt: TGCGCCAGCAGCGTTTCCGGGACAGCCTACGACGGGGGCTACACCTTC; cdr3_aa: CASSVSGTAYDGGYTF
clone_size: -; cdr3_length: 11; d_call: -; v_call: TRBV6-5; j_call: TRBJ1-4; cdr3_nt: TGTGCCAGCACGGACCGTGAAAAACTGTTTTTT; cdr3_aa: CASTDREKLFF
clone_size: -; cdr3_length: 14; d_call: TRBD2; v_call: TRBV7-2; j_call: TRBJ2-7; cdr3_nt: TGTGCCAGCAACCAACTAGCGGGAGCTTACGAGCAGTACTTC; cdr3_aa: CASNQLAGAYEQYF
clone_size: -; cdr3_length: 11; d_call: -; v_call: TRBV11-2; j_call: TRBJ2-7; cdr3_nt: TGTGCCAGCAGTCGGGTCTACGAGCAGTACTTC; cdr3_aa: CASSRVYEQYF
clone_size: -; cdr3_length: 14; d_call: TRBD2; v_call: TRBV11-3; j_call: TRBJ2-1; cdr3_nt: TGTGCCAGCAGAGGTCTCGGCGCGGGAGAAGAGCAGTTCTTC; cdr3_aa: CASRGLGAGEEQFF
clone_size: -; cdr3_length: 16; d_call: TRBD2; v_call: TRBV19; j_call: TRBJ2-1; cdr3_nt: TGTGCCAGTAGTATAGTGGCGGGAGTCCCCGCTGGTGAGCAGTTCTTC; cdr3_aa: CASSIVAGVPAGEQFF
clone_size: -; cdr3_length: 18; d_call: -; v_call: TRBV1; j_call: TRBJ2-6; cdr3_nt: TGCACCAGCAGCCACCACAGGGCGGGAGGAAATGGGGCCAACGTCCTGACTTTC; cdr3_aa: CTSSHHRAGGNGANVLTF
clone_size: -; cdr3_length: 12; d_call: -; v_call: TRBV2; j_call: TRBJ1-6; cdr3_nt: TGTGCCAGCAGTCATATTAATTCACCCCTCCACTTT; cdr3_aa: CASSHINSPLHF
clone_size: -; cdr3_length: 13; d_call: -; v_call: TRBV7-2; j_call: TRBJ1-5; cdr3_nt: TGTGCCAGCAGCTTATTTAGCAATCAGCCCCAGCATTTT; cdr3_aa: CASSLFSNQPQHF
clone_size: -; cdr3_length: 15; d_call: TRBD1; v_call: TRBV5-1; j_call: TRBJ1-4; cdr3_nt: TGCGCCAGCAGCGCACAGGGGGTGGGTAATGAAAAACTGTTTTTT; cdr3_aa: CASSAQGVGNEKLFF
clone_size: -; cdr3_length: 17; d_call: -; v_call: TRBV24-1; j_call: TRBJ2-1; cdr3_nt: TGTGCCACCAGTGATGGGTACGGGGACCACCTTGCGAATGAGCAGTTCTTC; cdr3_aa: CATSDGYGDHLANEQFF
clone_size: -; cdr3_length: 12; d_call: -; v_call: TRBV6-5; j_call: TRBJ1-4; cdr3_nt: TGTGCCAGCAGTTTTAGGGGGGAGAAACTGTTTTTT; cdr3_aa: CASSFRGEKLFF
clone_size: -; cdr3_length: 14; d_call: -; v_call: TRBV27; j_call: TRBJ2-7; cdr3_nt: TGTGCCAGCAGTTTAAAACAGGGGAGGAGGGAGCAGTACTTC; cdr3_aa: CASSLKQGRREQYF
clone_size: -; cdr3_length: 14; d_call: -; v_call: TRBV5-4; j_call: TRBJ1-3; cdr3_nt: TGTGCCAGCAGCTCGGGGACCGAGGGAAACACCATATATTTT; cdr3_aa: CASSSGTEGNTIYF
clone_size: -; cdr3_length: 14; d_call: -; v_call: TRBV10-1; j_call: TRBJ2-7; cdr3_nt: TGCGCCAGCAGTGAGTCCGACAAGACCTACGAGCAGTACTTC; cdr3_aa: CASSESDKTYEQYF
clone_size: -; cdr3_length: 14; d_call: TRBD2; v_call: TRBV29-1; j_call: TRBJ2-3; cdr3_nt: TGCAGCGTCCGACTAGCGGGGGTTAGTGATACGCAGTATTTT; cdr3_aa: CSVRLAGVSDTQYF
clone_size: -; cdr3_length: 18; d_call: -; v_call: TRBV24-1; j_call: TRBJ2-2; cdr3_nt: TGTGCCACCAGTGATAGAGTGCCGGGAATGACGAACACCGGGGAGCTGTTTTTT; cdr3_aa: CATSDRVPGMTNTGELFF
clone_size: -; cdr3_length: 14; d_call: -; v_call: TRBV27; j_call: TRBJ1-1; cdr3_nt: TGTGCCAGCAGTTTATCCCCAGAAAACACTGAAGCTTTCTTT; cdr3_aa: CASSLSPENTEAFF
clone_size: -; cdr3_length: 17; d_call: TRBD1; v_call: TRBV27; j_call: TRBJ1-4; cdr3_nt: TGTGCCAGCAGTCTCGTGGGACAGGGGGCCAGTAATGAAAAACTGTTTTTT; cdr3_aa: CASSLVGQGASNEKLFF
clone_size: -; cdr3_length: 13; d_call: -; v_call: TRBV7-2; j_call: TRBJ1-5; cdr3_nt: TGTGCCAGCAGCTTTAAAGGCGATCAGCCCCAGCATTTT; cdr3_aa: CASSFKGDQPQHF
clone_size: once; cdr3_length: 13; d_call: -; v_call: TRBV19; j_call: TRBJ2-3; cdr3_nt: TGTGCCAGTAAAACTCAAAGCACAGATACGCAGTATTTT; cdr3_aa: CASKTQSTDTQYF
clone_size: -; cdr3_length: 18; d_call: TRBD1; v_call: TRBV6-1; j_call: TRBJ1-2; cdr3_nt: TGTGCCAGCAGTGGAGCGATCCCAGGACAGGGGGGGTACTATGGCTACACCTTC; cdr3_aa: CASSGAIPGQGGYYGYTF
clone_size: -; cdr3_length: 14; d_call: -; v_call: TRBV28; j_call: TRBJ1-5; cdr3_nt: TGTGCCACCGTACTTGCGACAGCTAATCAGCCCCAGCATTTT; cdr3_aa: CATVLATANQPQHF
clone_size: -; cdr3_length: 13; d_call: TRBD1; v_call: TRBV19; j_call: TRBJ1-2; cdr3_nt: TGTGCCAGTAGTATCGGACAGGACTATGGCTACACCTTC; cdr3_aa: CASSIGQDYGYTF
clone_size: -; cdr3_length: 12; d_call: -; v_call: TRBV15; j_call: TRBJ1-4; cdr3_nt: TGTGCCACGACGAATTTTAATGAAAAACTGTTTTTT; cdr3_aa: CATTNFNEKLFF
clone_size: -; cdr3_length: 15; d_call: -; v_call: TRBV2; j_call: TRBJ1-2; cdr3_nt: TGTGCCAGAGTTCGTTCATCGGACAGCCGCACTGGCTACACCTTC; cdr3_aa: CARVRSSDSRTGYTF
clone_size: -; cdr3_length: 15; d_call: -; v_call: TRBV21-1; j_call: TRBJ2-7; cdr3_nt: TGTGCCAGCAGCAAGGGACAGGCCATACCCTACGAGCAGTACTTC; cdr3_aa: CASSKGQAIPYEQYF
clone_size: -; cdr3_length: 15; d_call: -; v_call: TRBV5-1; j_call: TRBJ2-1; cdr3_nt: TGCGCCAGCAGCTGGGGGGGCGGTTCCTACAATGAGCAGTTCTTC; cdr3_aa: CASSWGGGSYNEQFF
clone_size: -; cdr3_length: 14; d_call: TRBD1; v_call: TRBV3-1/TRBV3-2; j_call: TRBJ1-3; cdr3_nt: TGTGCCAGCAGCGCGGGGACAGCCGGAAACACCATATATTTT; cdr3_aa: CASSAGTAGNTIYF
clone_size: -; cdr3_length: 15; d_call: TRBD1; v_call: TRBV5-5; j_call: TRBJ1-2; cdr3_nt: TGTGCCAGCAACCGAGGGGGACAGGGAGGATATGGCTACACCTTC; cdr3_aa: CASNRGGQGGYGYTF
clone_size: -; cdr3_length: 14; d_call: TRBD1; v_call: TRBV10-3; j_call: TRBJ1-5; cdr3_nt: TGTGCCATCAGTGAGACAGGGGGCAATCAGCCCCAGCATTTT; cdr3_aa: CAISETGGNQPQHF
clone_size: -; cdr3_length: 18; d_call: TRBD1; v_call: TRBV29-1; j_call: TRBJ2-7; cdr3_nt: TGCAGCGTTGAGGGAGCGGGACAGGGGCCCCAGAACCCCTACGAGCAGTACTTC; cdr3_aa: CSVEGAGQGPQNPYEQYF
clone_size: -; cdr3_length: 17; d_call: -; v_call: TRBV6-1; j_call: TRBJ1-1; cdr3_nt: TGTGCCAGCAGTGAACGACGCACAGGGACCCACCGCTCTGAAGCTTTCTTT; cdr3_aa: CASSERRTGTHRSEAFF
clone_size: -; cdr3_length: 12; d_call: -; v_call: TRBV3-1/TRBV3-2; j_call: TRBJ1-5; cdr3_nt: TGTGCCAGCAGCCAACTCGATCAGCCCCAGCATTTT; cdr3_aa: CASSQLDQPQHF
clone_size: -; cdr3_length: 13; d_call: TRBD1; v_call: TRBV28; j_call: TRBJ1-2; cdr3_nt: TGTGCCAGCAGTATACAGGGGCGGGATGGCTACACCTTC; cdr3_aa: CASSIQGRDGYTF